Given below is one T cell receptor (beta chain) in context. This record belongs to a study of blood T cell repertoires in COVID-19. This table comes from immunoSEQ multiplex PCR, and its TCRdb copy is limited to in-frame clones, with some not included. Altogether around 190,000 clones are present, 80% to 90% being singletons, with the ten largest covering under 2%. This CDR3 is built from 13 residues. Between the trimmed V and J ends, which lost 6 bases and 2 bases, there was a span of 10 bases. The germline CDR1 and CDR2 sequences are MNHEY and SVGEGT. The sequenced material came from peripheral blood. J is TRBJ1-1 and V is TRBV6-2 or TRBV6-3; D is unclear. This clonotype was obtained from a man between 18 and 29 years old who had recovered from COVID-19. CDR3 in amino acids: CASSRPGNTEAFF. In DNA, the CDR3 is TGTGCCAGCAGCCGACCAGGAAACACTGAAGCTTTCTTT.